This T cell receptor (beta chain) came from a study of blood T cells in healthy people across ages. Whole-study results and caveats: Older age coincided with a roughly linear decline in TCR beta diversity per million T cells. Comparison with aged donors showed that long-lived donors had more naive CD4+ cells and higher diversity.

A J-beta primer mix and a sample-barcoded 5' primer were used in a second PCR of roughly 6 to 11 cycles. TCRdb reprocessed the 5' RACE reads via MiXCR and lists one record per CDR3 protein. The sample records about 1,600,000 distinct CDR3 sequences, 42% being singletons. In the case of this clonotype: What it binds is not known.

CDR1 and CDR2 from the germline V gene are SEHNR and FQNEAQ (reference sequence). This CDR3 is built from 13 residues. Trimming cost V 4 bases and J 8 bases, with 14 bases left between them. Caucasian, healthy and from Russia, the donors were aged between roughly 6 and 95. The genes are TRBV7-9 and TRBJ1-1; D not resolved. The clonotype originates from a young woman in good health. The sample taken for sequencing was blood. This CDR3 is CASSSQIGSEAFF. The DNA for the CDR3 is TGTGCCAGCAGCTCACAGATCGGATCCGAAGCTTTCTTT.